This T cell receptor (beta chain) was profiled in a study of cytomegalovirus exposure and HLA in healthy donors. CDR1 and CDR2 from the germline V gene are KGHSH and LQKENI. The germline V and J ends were trimmed by 1 base and 0 bases, with 5 bases remaining between them. The CDR3 has 14 residues. Points on this clone: The antigen remains unidentified.

General observations from the study: As immune exposure information, only CMV serostatus was available. Reports described diagnosis of cytomegalovirus status by the classifier as highly specific and sensitive. With later analysis, a missense DCLRE1C variant became linked to TCR beta V- and J-gene trimming. The study labeled 180 or so TCR beta chains cytomegalovirus-associated.

The PCR employed 60 Vbeta primers together with 13 Jbeta primers. Sequencing was performed with immunoSEQ multiplex PCR; in TCRdb, only in-frame clones are kept and a portion is missing. Of roughly 75,000 clones in the sample, 84% are singletons; the top ten hold about 20%. Sequencing was done on a sample of PBMCs. The receptor's source is a man between 65 and 85 years old in good health and CMV-seropositive. V is TRBV18 and J is TRBJ2-3; D is perhaps TRBD2 (5 bases). CDR3 DNA sequence: TGTGCCAGCTCACCACAGCGGAGCACAGATACGCAGTATTTT. The encoded protein is CASSPQRSTDTQYF.